This T cell receptor (beta chain) appears in the sequencing data of a study of HIV-infected patients and healthy controls. On the study more broadly: CD8 counts did not change consistently during early therapy; the CD4:CD8 ratio climbed slightly. Total CDR3 counts per chain did not differ significantly between patients and controls.

This CDR3 contains 15 residues. Deletions cut 4 bases from V and 0 bases from J, with 11 bases between. Germline assignment: CDR1 SGHNT and CDR2 YYREEE (reference sequence). cDNA was made from approximately 0.55 ug RNA using alpha and beta constant primers. Using multiplexing indices, alpha and beta chain libraries were generated apart by chain-specific third strand synthesis. Using its own MiXCR run on the 5' RACE reads, TCRdb lists one record per CDR3 protein. The table shows thousands of distinct CDR3 sequences, with around 8.6% occurring only once. This clonotype ranks as medium-sized. Antiretroviral therapy had run roughly three months, about 14 weeks, before follow-up blood collection. The repertoire came from unfractionated whole blood and reflected all unsorted peripheral T cells.

The source is an adult with HIV infection. This chain uses TRBV5-4 with TRBJ1-3; no clear D gene. The sequencing here drew on blood, taken during antiretroviral therapy. The CDR3 sequence: CASSMDHNSGNTIYF. CDR3 sequence (DNA): TGTGCCAGCAGCATGGATCACAACTCTGGAAACACCATATATTTT.